A single sample gave rise to the 8 T cell receptor beta chains below, sequenced in a study of blood T cell repertoires in COVID-19. Method: immunoSEQ multiplex PCR; TCRdb's copy keeps in-frame clones and lacks some. The table lists roughly 250,000 clones, around 90% of them singletons. The sequenced sample was peripheral blood. These receptor sequences come from a woman aged 30 to 39 with acute or convalescent COVID-19.

DNA for the CDR3: TGTGCCAGCAGGCAGATACAAAGACAAGAGACCCAGTACTTC. Translation gives CASRQIQRQETQYF. The chain is built from TRBV27 and TRBJ2-5; D unresolved. Deletions cut 6 bases from V and 2 bases from J, with 13 bases between. CDR3 length: 14 amino acids. The germline gives CDR1 MNHEY, CDR2 SMNVEV (reference sequence).

This chain connects TRBV19 to TRBJ2-1; TRBD2 is a possible D gene (6 bases). Germline V gene data show CDR1 as LNHDA and CDR2 as SQIVND (reference sequence). V was cut by 2 bases and J by 6 bases, with 14 bases left in between. This CDR3 spans 15 amino acids. CDR3 in DNA: TGTGCCAGTAGTATACCGCATAGCGGAGCCAATGAGCAGTTCTTC. Amino acid sequence: CASSIPHSGANEQFF.

The chain is built from TRBV27 and TRBJ1-5, with a possible D match to TRBD1 (5 bases). Trimming took 2 bases from V and 9 from J, leaving 14 bases between them. The CDR3 sequence is 14 residues long. CDR1 and CDR2 (germline): MNHEY, SMNVEV (reference sequence). The CDR3 coding sequence is TGTGCCAGCAGTTTACAGAAGACAGTGACGCCCCAGCATTTT. Residues: CASSLQKTVTPQHF.

The V gene is TRBV3-1 (or the pseudogene TRBV3-2), the J gene TRBJ2-2, with 8 bases aligning to TRBD1. The CDR3 contains 20 residues. J was trimmed by 4 bases and V by 0 bases; bases with no gene match: 16. The germline gives CDR1 LGHDT, CDR2 YNNKEL (reference sequence). This CDR3 reads CASSQDQGPQGAPGTGELFF. The CDR3 nucleotides read TGTGCCAGCAGCCAAGATCAAGGCCCCCAGGGGGCGCCCGGCACCGGGGAGCTGTTTTTT.

The chain couples TRBV7-9 to TRBJ2-2, with TRBD2 as a possible D gene (6 bases). V was trimmed by 2 bases and J by 4 bases, leaving 14 bases between them. This CDR3 region has 16 residues. Germline V gives CDR1 SEHNR, CDR2 FQNEAQ (reference sequence). The CDR3 DNA sequence: TGTGCCAGCAGCTTATGGGCGGGAAGTGGCACCGGGGAGCTGTTTTTT. This encodes CASSLWAGSGTGELFF.

The V gene is TRBV23-1, the J gene TRBJ2-7, with 11 bases that match TRBD2. TRBV23-1 is an open reading frame, and its role is uncertain. J gave up 3 bases and V 2 bases, and 24 bases lay outside the gene matches. CDR3 length: 22 residues. The CDR3 reads CASSQPSSPGSLAGGLDYEQYF. The CDR3 bases are TGCGCCAGCAGTCAACCTTCGTCCCCCGGTAGTCTAGCGGGAGGTCTGGACTACGAGCAGTACTTC.

V usage is TRBV6-5 and J usage is TRBJ2-2; perhaps TRBD1 as D (6 bases). The length of the CDR3 is 14 residues. V was pared by 2 bases and J by 6 bases, with 10 bases between. Germline CDR1 reads MNHEY; CDR2 reads SVGAGI. The CDR3 region has the DNA TGTGCCAGCAGTTACACACAGGGTGCCGGGGAGCTGTTTTTT. It is translated as CASSYTQGAGELFF.

The chain uses TRBV12-5 and TRBJ2-1; a possible D gene is TRBD2 (6 bases). V dropped 3 bases and J dropped 8 bases, with 14 bases sitting between them. Looked up from germline, CDR1 is LGHNT and CDR2 is FRNRAP. The CDR3 is 14 amino acids. The DNA of the CDR3 is TGTGCTAGTGGTTTAGAGGGAGGTAAATATGAGCAGTTCTTC. It is translated as CASGLEGGKYEQFF.